These 9 T cell receptor beta chains originate from one sample sequenced in a study of cytomegalovirus exposure and HLA in healthy donors (dated by TCRdb to 2015 to 2018). The library was produced with the immunoSEQ multiplex PCR assay. For the multiplex PCR, a mixture combining 60 forward primers for TCR Vbeta segments and 13 reverse primers for TCR Jbeta segments was used. Drawn from immuneACCESS, this table holds only the in-frame rearrangements with V and J called that TCRdb kept. Clones are partly lost; checked studies trace under half to an unresolved V gene and leave the rest unexplained. The sample yields fewer than 80,000 clones; roughly two thirds were counted once. 6.5% to 7.5% of the sample lies in the top ten. Sequencing used PBMCs. The receptors shown here come from a woman in her fifties or sixties in good health and CMV-seropositive.

CDR3: CASSPPSGADTQYF. DNA for the CDR3: TGTGCCAGCAGCCCCCCGTCCGGGGCAGATACGCAGTATTTT. This rearrangement joins TRBV11-2 to TRBJ2-3, with D possibly being TRBD2 (5 bases). CDR1 is SGHAT, CDR2 FQNNGV, per germline. This CDR3 has 14 amino acids. The V end was cut by 5 bases, the J end by 4 bases, with 13 bases between. Drawing the rest from reference TRBV11-2 and TRBJ2-3, the complete variable domain is EAGVAQSPRYKIIEKRQSVAFWCNPISGHATLYWYQQILGQGPKLLIQFQNNGVVDDSQLPKDRFSAERLKGVDSTLKIQPAKLEDSAVYLCASSPPSGADTQYFGPGTRLTVL.

The sample holds a few counts of this clone. This chain connects TRBV18 to TRBJ2-7; tentative D call: TRBD1 (6 bases). Deletions cut 1 base from V and 7 bases from J, with 14 bases between. This CDR3 comprises 14 residues. Germline V gene sequence: CDR1 KGHSH, CDR2 LQKENI. CDR3 sequence: CASSPREQGREQYF. CDR3 DNA sequence: TGTGCCAGCTCACCACGTGAACAGGGTCGTGAGCAGTACTTC.

This clone was recorded a few times. The V gene is TRBV5-6, the J gene TRBJ2-7; D may be TRBD1 (6 bases). Trimming cost V 0 bases and J 0 bases, with 7 bases left between them. CDR1 SGHDT and CDR2 YYEEEE come from the germline V gene. The CDR3 runs 14 residues. CDR3 loop: CASSLGTVSYEQYF. CDR3 nucleotide sequence: TGTGCCAGCAGCTTGGGGACAGTCTCCTACGAGCAGTACTTC. The variable domain in full, with the rest retrieved from reference TRBV5-6 and TRBJ2-7, is DAGVTQSPTHLIKTRGQQVTLRCSPKSGHDTVSWYQQALGQGPQFIFQYYEEEERQRGNFPDRFSGHQFPNYSSELNVNALLLGDSALYLCASSLGTVSYEQYFGPGTRLTVT.

The chain couples TRBV7-3 to TRBJ1-1; D remains unclear. Per the germline V gene, CDR1 is SGHTA and CDR2 is FQGTGA. The CDR3 extends over 14 amino acids. V lost 5 bases, J lost 6 bases, and 16 bases lay in between. In nucleotides, the CDR3 is TGTGCCAGCAGCCCGACCGGCAGGATCGCTGAAGCTTTCTTT. It yields the protein CASSPTGRIAEAFF.

The table lists this clone with a few counts. V and J are TRBV6-5 and TRBJ2-2, with 9 bases lining up with TRBD1. Germline values: CDR1 MNHEY, CDR2 SVGAGI. This CDR3 is built from 15 residues. With 5 bases clipped from V and 4 bases from J, the junction kept 5 bases outside the gene matches. The CDR3: CASSGGTGRTGELFF. The CDR3 coding sequence is TGTGCCAGCAGTGGGGGGACAGGGCGCACCGGGGAGCTGTTTTTT.

V usage is TRBV5-4 and J usage is TRBJ1-1; maybe TRBD1 (5 bases). V shed 4 bases and J shed 1 base, with 17 bases lying between them. Germline lookup yields CDR1 SGHNT and CDR2 YYREEE (reference sequence). The CDR3 runs to 16 residues. The CDR3 DNA follows: TGTGCCAGCAGCGCTTGGGGCCGGGTTTCGAACACTGAAGCTTTCTTT. Amino acid sequence: CASSAWGRVSNTEAFF. The complete variable domain, with remaining parts taken from reference TRBV5-4 and TRBJ1-1, reads ETGVTQSPTHLIKTRGQQVTLRCSSQSGHNTVSWYQQALGQGPQFIFQYYREEENGRGNFPPRFSGLQFPNYSSELNVNALELDDSALYLCASSAWGRVSNTEAFFGQGTRLTVV.

The rearrangement joins TRBV9 to TRBJ1-1; D is unclear. CDR1 SGDLS and CDR2 YYNGEE come from the germline V gene. Trimming left V 1 base short and J 3 bases short, with 19 bases between. This CDR3 is built from 17 residues. CDR3 in DNA: TGTGCCAGCAGCGTAAGTTTCGGTTACGGAGTAGACACTGAAGCTTTCTTT. Its translation: CASSVSFGYGVDTEAFF.

V usage is TRBV7-3 and J usage is TRBJ2-3, with D perhaps matching TRBD2 (5 bases). The V end lost 2 bases, the J end lost 1 base, and 7 bases lay between the germline ends. Germline CDR1 is SGHTA and CDR2 is FQGTGA. The CDR3 length is 14 residues. This CDR3 reads CASSLSGGTDTQYF. CDR3 DNA sequence: TGTGCCAGCAGCTTATCCGGGGGCACAGATACGCAGTATTTT. The whole variable domain, filled in from reference TRBV7-3 and TRBJ2-3, reads GAGVSQTPSNKVTEKGKYVELRCDPISGHTALYWYRQSLGQGPEFLIYFQGTGAADDSGLPNDRFFAVRPEGSVSTLKIQRTERGDSAVYLCASSLSGGTDTQYFGPGTRLTVL.

V is TRBV7-9 and J is TRBJ1-2; D not certain. V was shortened by 5 bases and J by 4 bases, with 14 bases between the two germline ends. CDR3 length equals 14 residues. Germline V lookup: CDR1 SEHNR, CDR2 FQNEAQ (reference sequence). As DNA, the CDR3 is TGTGCCAGCAGCGCAGAGGGCCGCGTCTATGGCTACACCTTC. Protein product: CASSAEGRVYGYTF.